This record looks at one T cell receptor beta chain sequence and its context. Its antigen target is currently unknown. Per-base qualities were not stored, and no clone one base away is much larger. The data originate from a study of blood T cell repertoires in COVID-19 (dated by TCRdb to 2020 to 2021). Notes on the research overall: Samples covering the acute and convalescent phases of COVID-19 were provided by collaborators in the United States, Italy and Spain. Deeply sampled blood TCRbeta repertoires from subjects exposed to, actively infected with, or recovered from COVID-19 were included in the dataset. The repertoires were released in a freely available public database meant as a resource for research on the immune response to SARS-CoV-2. Where available, HLA class I and class II types were obtained from metadata supplied by the sample provider rather than from assay-based typing. Samples were obtained from the ongoing ImmuneRACE study (first 160 participants) and from 1,254 subjects provided by 6 global collaborators. The prospective study material was composed of cDNA or gDNA derived from T cells, B-cell-depleted T cells, or PBMCs. Nearly every sample came with metadata listing a de-identified subject ID, COVID-19 status, age in years and sex.

Inclusive of the bounding cysteine and phenylalanine, the CDR3 is 15 residues long. Kept here is only the CDR3 DNA, which spans 45 bases and is read in frame from base 1. V is trimmed back by 3 bases and J by 3 bases, and the junction contains 5 bases that no gene match accounts for. The germline V gene provides CDR1 SGDLS and CDR2 YYNGEE. Enrolling through a virtual design, the prospective study's participants ranged in age from roughly 18 to 95 years and lived across roughly 24 United States geographic areas. To assign participants to cohorts, the prospective study relied on clinical history that participants themselves reported in a screening survey and a study questionnaire. Mobile phlebotomists in the prospective study collected whole blood, serum and a nasopharyngeal or oropharyngeal swab from every participant. Participants in the prospective study had the option to provide additional blood draws and questionnaires over a roughly two-month period. Prospective study blood samples were shipped either frozen or at room temperature before DNA extraction.

Overall study results and their limits: The quantity of clinical and demographic metadata differed by source and by participant and was supplied without curation.

The immunoSEQ Assay, a bias-controlled multiplex PCR, was used to amplify TCRbeta CDR3 regions from genomic DNA. As for the authors' bioinformatics: The number of nucleated cells in each sample was estimated by amplification of reference gene primers within the assay. Sequence reads were collapsed and filtered to measure the absolute abundance of every unique TCRbeta CDR3 rearrangement. Productive Simpson clonality was computed per sample as the square root of Simpson's diversity index over productive rearrangements. This immuneACCESS table, as held by TCRdb, lists in-frame sequences with V and J called but not all clones. Of the missing ones, under half trace to an unresolved V gene in checked studies; the others have no known cause. V and J calls and clone size are as listed in that table; D and trimming were resolved from the DNA. In this sample the table shows approximately 200,000 clones, roughly 89% of which occur a single time. The ten top clones hold about 2.2% of the sample.

The chain is encoded by TRBV9 joined to TRBJ2-7; the central 11 bases match TRBD1. This clonotype originated in a woman between 40 and 50 years old with acute COVID-19. Material: PBMCs or T cells enriched from blood (not recorded which). The base sequence is TGTGCCAGCAGCGAACGGGACAGGGGGAACTACGAGCAGTACTTC. Its product reads: CASSERDRGNYEQYF.